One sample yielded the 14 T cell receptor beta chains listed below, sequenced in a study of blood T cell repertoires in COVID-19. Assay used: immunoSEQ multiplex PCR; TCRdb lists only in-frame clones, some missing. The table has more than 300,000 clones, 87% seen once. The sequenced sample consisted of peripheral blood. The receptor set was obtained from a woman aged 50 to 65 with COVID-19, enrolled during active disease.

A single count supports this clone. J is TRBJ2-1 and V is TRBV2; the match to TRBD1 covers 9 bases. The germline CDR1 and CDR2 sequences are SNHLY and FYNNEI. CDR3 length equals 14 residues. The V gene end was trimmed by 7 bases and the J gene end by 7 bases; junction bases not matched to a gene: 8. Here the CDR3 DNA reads TGTGCCAGCATTGGGACAGGGAAAAGGAATGAGCAGTTCTTC. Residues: CASIGTGKRNEQFF.

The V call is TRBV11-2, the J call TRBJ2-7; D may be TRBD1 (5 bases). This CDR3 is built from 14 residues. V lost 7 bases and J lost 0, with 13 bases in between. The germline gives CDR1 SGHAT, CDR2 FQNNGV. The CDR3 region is CASTRTSSSYEQYF. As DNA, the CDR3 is TGTGCCAGCACCAGGACAAGTAGCTCCTACGAGCAGTACTTC.

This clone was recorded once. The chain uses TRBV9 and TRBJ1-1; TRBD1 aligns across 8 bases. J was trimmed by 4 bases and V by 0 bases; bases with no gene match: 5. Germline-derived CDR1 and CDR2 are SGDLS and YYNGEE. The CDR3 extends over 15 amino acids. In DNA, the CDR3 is TGTGCCAGCAGCGTAGTCAGGGGGCGCGGCACTGAAGCTTTCTTT. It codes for CASSVVRGRGTEAFF.

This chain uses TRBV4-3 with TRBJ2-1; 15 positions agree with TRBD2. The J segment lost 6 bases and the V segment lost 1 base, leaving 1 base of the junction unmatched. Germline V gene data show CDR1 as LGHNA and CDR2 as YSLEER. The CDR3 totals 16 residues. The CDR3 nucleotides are TGCGCCAGCAGCCAAGCGGGACTAGCGGGAGGCAATGAGCAGTTCTTC. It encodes CASSQAGLAGGNEQFF.

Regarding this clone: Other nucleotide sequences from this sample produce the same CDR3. The CDR3 DNA reads as TGTGCCAGTAGTATAGATCTCCGCTACGAGCAGTACTTC. This translates into CASSIDLRYEQYF. The V and J genes are TRBV19 and TRBJ2-7; D is uncertain. Trimming removed 0 bases at V and 3 bases at J, with 6 bases between. Germline V CDR1 and CDR2: LNHDA, SQIVND (reference sequence). This CDR3 is 13 amino acids long.

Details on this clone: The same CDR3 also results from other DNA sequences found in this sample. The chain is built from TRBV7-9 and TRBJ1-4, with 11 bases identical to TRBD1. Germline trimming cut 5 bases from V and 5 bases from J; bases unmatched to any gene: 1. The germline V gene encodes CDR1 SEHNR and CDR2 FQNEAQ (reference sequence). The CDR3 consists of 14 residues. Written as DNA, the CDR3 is TGTGCCAGCAGCCGGGACAGGGGGAATGAAAAACTGTTTTTT. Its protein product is CASSRDRGNEKLFF. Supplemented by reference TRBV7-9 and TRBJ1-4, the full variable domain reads DTGVSQNPRHKITKRGQNVTFRCDPISEHNRLYWYRQTLGQGPEFLTYFQNEAQLEKSRLLSDRFSAERPKGSFSTLEIQRTEQGDSAMYLCASSRDRGNEKLFFGSGTQLSVL.

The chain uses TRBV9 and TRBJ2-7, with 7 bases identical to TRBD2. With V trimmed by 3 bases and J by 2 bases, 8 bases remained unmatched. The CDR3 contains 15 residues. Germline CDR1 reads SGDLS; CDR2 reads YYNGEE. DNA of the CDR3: TGTGCCAGCAGCGCCGGAGCTAGCGGTACCTACGAGCAGTACTTC. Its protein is CASSAGASGTYEQYF.

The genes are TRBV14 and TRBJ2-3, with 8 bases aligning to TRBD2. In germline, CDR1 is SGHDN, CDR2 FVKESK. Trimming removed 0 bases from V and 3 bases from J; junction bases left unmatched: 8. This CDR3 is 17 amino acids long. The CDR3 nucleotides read TGTGCCAGCAGCCAAGATTTGGCGGGAGGTGTGACAGATACGCAGTATTTT. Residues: CASSQDLAGGVTDTQYF.

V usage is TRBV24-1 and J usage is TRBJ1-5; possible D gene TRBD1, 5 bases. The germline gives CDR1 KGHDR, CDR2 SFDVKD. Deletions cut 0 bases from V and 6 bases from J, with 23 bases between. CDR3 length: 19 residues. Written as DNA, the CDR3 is TGTGCCACCAGTGATTTGGCCGGGACTTATCGCCCGGGCCCTCAGCCCCAGCATTTT. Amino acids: CATSDLAGTYRPGPQPQHF.

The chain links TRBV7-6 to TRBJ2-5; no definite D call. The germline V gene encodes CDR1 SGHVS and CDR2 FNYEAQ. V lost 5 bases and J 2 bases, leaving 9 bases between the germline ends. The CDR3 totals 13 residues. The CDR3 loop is CASSPRPQETQYF. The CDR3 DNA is TGTGCCAGCAGCCCTAGACCACAAGAGACCCAGTACTTC.

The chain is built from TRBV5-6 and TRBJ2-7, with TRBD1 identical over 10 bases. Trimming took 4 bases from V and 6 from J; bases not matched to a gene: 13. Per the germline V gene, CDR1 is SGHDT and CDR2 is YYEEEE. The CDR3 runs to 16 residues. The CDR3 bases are TGTGCCAGCAGCGTGTCGTTTGGGACAGGGGCCAGCGAGCAGTACTTC. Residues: CASSVSFGTGASEQYF.

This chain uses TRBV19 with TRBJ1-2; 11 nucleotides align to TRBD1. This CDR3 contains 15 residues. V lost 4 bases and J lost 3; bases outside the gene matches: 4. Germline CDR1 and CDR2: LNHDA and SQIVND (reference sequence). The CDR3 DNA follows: TGTGCCAGTAGTAAGGACAGGGGGCAAGACTATGGCTACACCTTC. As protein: CASSKDRGQDYGYTF. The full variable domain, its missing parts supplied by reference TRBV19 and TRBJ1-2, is DGGITQSPKYLFRKEGQNVTLSCEQNLNHDAMYWYRQDPGQGLRLIYYSQIVNDFQKGDIAEGYSVSREKKESFPLTVTSAQKNPTAFYLCASSKDRGQDYGYTFGSGTRLTVV.

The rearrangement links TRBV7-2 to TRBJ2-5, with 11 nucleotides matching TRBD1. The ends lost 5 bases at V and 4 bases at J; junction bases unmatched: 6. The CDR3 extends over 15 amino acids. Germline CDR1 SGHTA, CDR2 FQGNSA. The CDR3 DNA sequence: TGTGCCAGCAGCGTATCCGGGACAGGGGGAGAGACCCAGTACTTC. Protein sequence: CASSVSGTGGETQYF.

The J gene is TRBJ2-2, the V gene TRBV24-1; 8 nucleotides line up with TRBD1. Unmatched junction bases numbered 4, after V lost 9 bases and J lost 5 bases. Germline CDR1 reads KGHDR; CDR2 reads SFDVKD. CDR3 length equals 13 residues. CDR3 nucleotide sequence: TGTGCCACCTCCGGGACAGGAACCGGGGAGCTGTTTTTT. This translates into CATSGTGTGELFF.